This T cell receptor beta chain was captured by sequencing in a study of cytomegalovirus exposure and HLA in healthy donors. Study findings and constraints: More clonal expansion characterized HLA-associated TCR beta chains than equally common others in a later analysis. Sequencing likely caused a cluster of highly shared sequence variants.

Comments on this clone: The target antigen is unknown.

PCR used 60 Vbeta primers and 13 Jbeta primers. Assay used: immunoSEQ multiplex PCR; TCRdb lists only in-frame clones, some missing. In the table there are about 160,000 clones, 82% of which are singletons. Trimming stripped 0 bases from V and 5 bases from J, with 15 bases between. Germline V lookup: CDR1 SGHRS, CDR2 YFSETQ. The CDR3 contains 16 residues. The V gene is TRBV5-1, the J gene TRBJ1-5, with D perhaps matching TRBD1 (6 bases). Material: PBMCs. This TCR was recovered from a girl aged 10 to 17 in good health and CMV-seropositive. The DNA for the CDR3 is TGCGCCAGCAGCTTGGGGTTAGGGGGGGTCGATCAGCCCCAGCATTTT. This translates into CASSLGLGGVDQPQHF.